This TCR beta chain is drawn from a study of Ad26.COV2.S vaccination and SARS-CoV-2 variants. Germline V gene sequence: CDR1 DFQATT, CDR2 SNEGSKA (reference sequence). Trimming cost V 4 bases and J 3 bases, with 6 bases left between them. This CDR3 is 11 amino acids long. Study-wide results and limits: The TCR breadth and depth analyses may have understated or missed part of the total T cell responses.

The sample's treatment: roughly 19 received Ad26.COV2.S at low or high dose, single or two shots; 5 received placebo; per-sample allocation not given. Following the first vaccine or placebo injection, samples were taken on day 63. Assay: immunoSEQ multiplex PCR; the TCRdb copy retains only in-frame clones and omits some. The data show 450,000 to 550,000 clones, roughly nine tenths seen once. Remarks on this clone: Antigen unknown.

The starting material was peripheral blood, obtained in a trial of Ad26.COV2.S vaccine versus placebo. The V and J genes are TRBV20-1 and TRBJ2-5; D remains unclear. The TCR originated in a person between 18 and 65 years old who received the Ad26.COV2.S COVID-19 vaccine or a placebo. This CDR3 reads CSATRKETQYF. The DNA for the CDR3 is TGCAGTGCTACCCGTAAAGAGACCCAGTACTTC.